Here is one T cell receptor (beta chain) with its context. Its antigen target is currently unknown. Per-base qualities were not stored, and no clone one base away is much larger. The CDR3 regions of human TCRbeta chains were analyzed by immunosequencing. Regarding the original processing steps: Repertoire TCRs were matched against a reference library of SARS-CoV-2-specific TCRs generated with the MIRA antigen-specificity platform. Breadth was defined as the fraction of unique TCRs that were SARS-CoV-2-associated, and depth was defined as the fraction of total T cells that were SARS-CoV-2-associated. Each spike-specific TCR was assigned to its reactive spike region and to a CD4 or CD8 class using the MIRA data. Log10-transformed breadth and depth values were compared by one-way ANOVA with Sidak's multiple comparisons tests. The clones in this table, taken by TCRdb from immuneACCESS, are in-frame only. Not every clone is retained; where verified, under half of the shortfall comes from an unresolved V gene, and the cause of the rest is unknown. That table gives V, J and clone size, and the DNA gave D and trimming. Within this sample are 90,000 to 120,000 clones, with more than 85% of them counted one time only. Of the sample, approximately 1.3% falls within the top ten clones.

This entry comes from a study of T cell responses to AZD1222 COVID-19 vaccine (dated by TCRdb to the early 2020s). A note on the overall study: Because spike-specific TCR depth and breadth did not differ between the two schedules, AZD1222 recipients who got a second dose at roughly 4 weeks were pooled with those who got a second dose at roughly 12 weeks. A total of just over 230 trial participants underwent TCR sequencing, of whom about 210 had received two doses of AZD1222 and around 26 had received two doses of the MenACWY control vaccine. Trial participants were enrolled by age into 18-55, 56-69 and 70-plus year subgroups, with roughly 150, 30 and 60 TCR-sequenced participants respectively. What the research found in general, with its limitations: Conclusions about previously exposed vaccinees were limited because only a handful of AZD1222 recipients were SARS-CoV-2 seropositive at baseline. Spike-specific TCR breadth and depth rose significantly after two AZD1222 doses compared with day 0 and with MenACWY recipients. Participants were mostly white British, with more females than males. The authors suggested clonal diversity may have been underestimated. CD4 TCRs associated with the vaccine covered the entire spike protein, and the dominant responses were in regions 160-218 and 743-854. Reportedly, almost half of the unique spike-specific TCRs recognized epitopes lying outside the regions that are mutated in the B.1.351 and B.1.1.7 variants. The 56-69-year group was small, and its depth increase did not reach significance, likely because of low power. No day 14 peak-response samples were available, so repertoires were characterized only after the peak T cell response.

CDR3 length: 14 amino acids, cysteine to phenylalanine. Here the CDR3 DNA is all that survives: 42 bases in frame from base 1. At the junction V is shortened by 2 bases and J by 3 bases, with 7 bases in between. The germline V gene (reference sequence) specifies LNHDA as CDR1 and SQIVND as CDR2. The sample's time point label, in plain terms: baseline before first vaccination. The vaccinee samples were drawn from two UK trials, COV001 and COV002, one of which was a single-blind randomized controlled phase 2/3 trial testing AZD1222 (ChAdOx1 nCoV-19) in healthy adults. For TCRbeta chain sequencing, PBMC samples from trial participants were taken at day 0 and at day 28 after the second dose.

Sample: peripheral blood, taken on day 0 of AZD1222 vaccination. This clonotype originated in an adult in good health. Here the chain combines TRBV19 and TRBJ2-2; no D gene can be assigned with confidence. The DNA reads as follows: TGTGCCAGTAGTATAAGTCAGTACACCGGGGAGCTGTTTTTT. This sequence encodes CASSISQYTGELFF.